Each of the 14 T cell receptor beta chains below was sequenced from the same sample in a study of OX40 agonist ivuxolimab in advanced cancers. Measured with immunoSEQ multiplex PCR; TCRdb has only the in-frame clones, and not every one. In the table there are some 96,000 clones, 75% to 90% of which are singletons. The sample in question was CD4+ or CD8+ T cells sorted from blood, obtained in a trial of the OX40 agonist ivuxolimab. These receptors were collected from an adult with an advanced solid tumor such as melanoma, head and neck, liver or kidney cancer.

This clone was recorded once. The chain uses TRBV6-5 and TRBJ1-6; D unclear. The CDR3 runs 14 residues. The germline CDR1 and CDR2 sequences are MNHEY and SVGAGI. The V end lost 5 bases, the J end lost 7 bases, and 12 bases lay between the germline ends. The CDR3: CASSKQWANSPLHF. The CDR3 nucleotides read TGTGCCAGCAGTAAACAGTGGGCCAATTCACCCCTCCACTTT.

The chain carries TRBV10-3 and TRBJ1-5; no clear D gene. Trimming took 6 bases from V and 0 from J, leaving 9 bases between them. This CDR3 spans 14 amino acids. Germline CDR1 and CDR2: ENHRY and SYGVKD. In DNA form, the CDR3 reads TGTGCCATCAGGGGCGAAAATAGCAATCAGCCCCAGCATTTT. Translation: CAIRGENSNQPQHF.

The rearrangement uses TRBV19 and TRBJ1-2; D possibly corresponds to TRBD1 (6 bases). There are 13 residues in the CDR3. The germline V and J ends were trimmed by 7 bases and 3 bases, with 12 bases remaining between them. Germline CDR1 reads LNHDA; CDR2 reads SQIVND (reference sequence). Written as DNA, the CDR3 is TGTGCCAGTATGAACAGGGTTGACTATGGCTACACCTTC. As protein: CASMNRVDYGYTF. The full variable domain, in which reference TRBV19 and TRBJ1-2 provide the parts outside the CDR3, is DGGITQSPKYLFRKEGQNVTLSCEQNLNHDAMYWYRQDPGQGLRLIYYSQIVNDFQKGDIAEGYSVSREKKESFPLTVTSAQKNPTAFYLCASMNRVDYGYTFGSGTRLTVV.

This chain connects TRBV7-8 to TRBJ1-2, with a possible D match to TRBD1 (5 bases). Looked up from germline, CDR1 is SGHVS and CDR2 is FQNEAQ. The CDR3 totals 15 residues. V lost 2 bases, J lost 4 bases, and 14 bases lay in between. This CDR3 reads CASSLSTQGSYGYTF. The CDR3 nucleotides read TGTGCCAGCAGCTTATCGACGCAGGGAAGCTATGGCTACACCTTC.

This rearrangement joins TRBV6-1 to TRBJ1-2; D is ambiguous. The CDR3 totals 13 residues. Between the trimmed V and J ends, which lost 7 bases and 8 bases, there was a span of 17 bases. The germline V gene has CDR1 MNHNS and CDR2 SASEGT. The CDR3, as DNA: TGTGCCAGCAAGAAAAACGCGGGTGGCGGCTACACCTTC. Residues: CASKKNAGGGYTF.

The chain is built from TRBV7-9 and TRBJ1-2; no firm D call. With 3 bases removed from V and 2 bases from J, the gap between germline ends came to 10 bases. The CDR3 sequence is 14 residues long. Per the germline V gene, CDR1 is SEHNR and CDR2 is FQNEAQ (reference sequence). In nucleotides, the CDR3 is TGTGCCAGCAGCTTTCTTCCAGCGAACTATGGCTACACCTTC. It codes for CASSFLPANYGYTF.

The chain has TRBV5-1 and TRBJ2-5, with 9 bases identical to TRBD2. J gave up 3 bases and V 6 bases, and 6 bases lay outside the gene matches. CDR1 and CDR2 from the germline V gene are SGHRS and YFSETQ. This CDR3 region has 14 residues. This CDR3 is CASKLLAGEETQYF. The CDR3, as DNA: TGCGCCAGCAAGTTATTAGCGGGAGAAGAGACCCAGTACTTC.

The chain couples TRBV27 to TRBJ2-7, with 14 positions matching TRBD2. The CDR3 runs 16 residues. Germline assignment: CDR1 MNHEY and CDR2 SMNVEV (reference sequence). The V gene end was trimmed by 6 bases and the J gene end by 3 bases; junction bases not matched to a gene: 7. The CDR3 DNA reads as TGTGCCAGCAGCCCTGGGGGACTAGCGGGGGTCTACGAGCAGTACTTC. Translation: CASSPGGLAGVYEQYF.

The rearrangement joins TRBV28 to TRBJ1-2, with a tentative D call TRBD1 (5 bases). Germline CDR1 reads MDHEN; CDR2 reads SYDVKM. The CDR3 has 12 amino acids. Trimming removed 2 bases from V and 8 bases from J, with 9 bases in between. CDR3 loop: CASSLQGRGYTF. In DNA, the CDR3 is TGTGCCAGCAGTTTACAGGGACGCGGCTACACCTTC.

The chain carries TRBV30 and TRBJ1-1, with D possibly being TRBD1 (6 bases). Germline CDR1 GTSNPN, CDR2 SVGIG (reference sequence). The V end was cut by 5 bases, the J end by 1 base, with 11 bases between. This CDR3 spans 13 amino acids. CDR3 sequence: CAWAPTGNTEAFF. CDR3 sequence (DNA): TGTGCCTGGGCCCCGACAGGGAACACTGAAGCTTTCTTT.

This chain connects TRBV7-2 to TRBJ1-5, with D perhaps matching TRBD1 (5 bases). Trimming cost V 1 base and J 3 bases, with 10 bases left between them. The germline V gene has CDR1 SGHTA and CDR2 FQGNSA. The CDR3 consists of 15 residues. CDR3 region: CASSLVSGTNQPQHF. The CDR3 DNA sequence: TGTGCCAGCAGCTTAGTGTCAGGGACCAATCAGCCCCAGCATTTT.

J is TRBJ1-6 and V is TRBV28; 7 bases fit TRBD1. Germline V CDR1 and CDR2: MDHEN, SYDVKM. This CDR3 is 13 amino acids long. With V trimmed by 4 bases and J by 14 bases, 8 bases remained unmatched. The CDR3: CASSSDRVSTLHF. The CDR3 DNA follows: TGTGCCAGCAGTTCCGACAGGGTTAGCACCCTCCACTTT.

This clone came up once. The chain has TRBV5-1 and TRBJ1-1; D is perhaps TRBD1 (5 bases). Per germline, CDR1 SGHRS and CDR2 YFSETQ. This CDR3 is 15 amino acids long. Trimming pared 3 bases from V and 0 bases from J, leaving 12 bases between. This CDR3 is CASSYDSPMNTEAFF. Here the CDR3 DNA reads TGCGCCAGCAGCTATGACAGTCCTATGAACACTGAAGCTTTCTTT.

The chain combines TRBV5-5 with TRBJ2-5, with D possibly matching TRBD1 (8 bases). The V gene lost 2 bases and the J gene lost 5 bases, with 13 bases spanning the gap. Germline CDR1 and CDR2: SGHKS and YYEKEE (reference sequence). The CDR3 covers 14 residues. In nucleotides, the CDR3 is TGTGCCAGCAGCTTACAGGGGGGAGGGGAGACCCAGTACTTC. This codes for CASSLQGGGETQYF.